This TCR beta chain was captured by sequencing in a study of Graves' ophthalmopathy and Graves' hyperthyroidism. Turning to the study itself: Hyperthyroidism is called stable when no ophthalmopathy develops within 18 months of follow-up. General study findings and limits: Ophthalmopathy progression was predicted with 70.59% sensitivity and approximately 72% specificity.

Amplifying from RNA transcripts, the study obtained TCR beta CDR3 regions. Scientists carried out first-round RT-PCR using HTBI primers and then a second-round multiplex PCR. TCRdb re-called the multiplex PCR reads through MiXCR, storing one row per CDR3 protein. This sample yields a few hundred thousand distinct CDR3 sequences, of which about 40% are seen a single time; over 3.5% belongs to the top ten. Per the germline V gene, CDR1 is SGHRS and CDR2 is YFSETQ. CDR3 length: 19 amino acids. V shed 6 bases, J shed 7 bases, and the junction held 20 bases outside the gene matches. The study recruited hyperthyroidism patients aged 18 to 65 who were newly diagnosed, under 2 months' duration. Exclusion applied to patients with other autoimmune diseases, uncontrolled infections, pregnancy or lactation. Many counts were recorded for this clonotype. As yet, its antigen is unknown.

Material for sequencing was peripheral blood or thyroid tissue (not recorded which). The origin of this receptor is an adult man with Graves' hyperthyroidism. This chain connects TRBV5-1 to TRBJ2-2; 11 bases match TRBD2. CDR3 in amino acids: CASTSEGLAGGLRHGELFF. The CDR3 nucleotides read TGCGCCAGCACCTCGGAGGGGCTAGCGGGGGGCCTGCGCCACGGGGAGCTGTTTTTT.